The present TCR beta chain was sequenced within a study of blood T cells in healthy people across ages. Findings and limits, study-wide: The fall in TCR beta diversity per million T cells was roughly linear with age. CMV infection status of these donors was not known. When set beside aged donors, long-lived donors presented more naive CD4+ cells and higher diversity.

No fewer than 5.5 micrograms of total RNA were isolated from every sample. With regard to this clonotype: Its antigen is unknown.

CDR1 and CDR2 from the germline V gene are SQVTM and ANQGSEA. This CDR3 comprises 14 residues. The ends were cut back, 6 bases at V and 0 bases at J, with 14 bases in the middle. Through a sample-barcoded 5' primer and a J-beta primer mix, a second PCR was run for roughly 7 to 11 cycles. TCRdb called the 5' RACE reads again in MiXCR, with one record for every CDR3 protein. The sample has 1.5 million to 2 million distinct CDR3 sequences, over 25% seen once. The sample consisted of blood. This clonotype originated in a woman in her thirties in good health. The chain has TRBV29-1 and TRBJ1-2, with D hard to call. CDR3 loop: CSVTRSGPNYGYTF. The CDR3 DNA follows: TGCAGCGTAACCCGGTCAGGACCTAACTATGGCTACACCTTC. The whole variable domain, filled in from reference TRBV29-1 and TRBJ1-2, reads SAVISQKPSRDICQRGTSLTIQCQVDSQVTMMFWYRQQPGQSLTLIATANQGSEATYESGFVIDKFPISRPNLTFSTLTVSNMSPEDSSIYLCSVTRSGPNYGYTFGSGTRLTVV.